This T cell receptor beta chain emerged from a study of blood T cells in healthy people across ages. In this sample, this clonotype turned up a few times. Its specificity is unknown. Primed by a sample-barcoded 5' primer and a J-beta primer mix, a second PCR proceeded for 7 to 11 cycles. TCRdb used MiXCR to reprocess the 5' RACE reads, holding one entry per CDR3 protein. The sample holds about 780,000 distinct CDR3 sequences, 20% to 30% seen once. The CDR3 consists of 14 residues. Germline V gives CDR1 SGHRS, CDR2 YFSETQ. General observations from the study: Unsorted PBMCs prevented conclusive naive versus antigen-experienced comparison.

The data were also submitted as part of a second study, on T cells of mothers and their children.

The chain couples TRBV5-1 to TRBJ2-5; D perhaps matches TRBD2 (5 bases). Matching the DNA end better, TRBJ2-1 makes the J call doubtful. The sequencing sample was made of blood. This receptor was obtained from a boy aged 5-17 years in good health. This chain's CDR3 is CASSLEAGGNEQFF. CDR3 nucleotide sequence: TGCGCCAGCAGCTTGGAGGCAGGCGGGAATGAGCAGTTCTTC.